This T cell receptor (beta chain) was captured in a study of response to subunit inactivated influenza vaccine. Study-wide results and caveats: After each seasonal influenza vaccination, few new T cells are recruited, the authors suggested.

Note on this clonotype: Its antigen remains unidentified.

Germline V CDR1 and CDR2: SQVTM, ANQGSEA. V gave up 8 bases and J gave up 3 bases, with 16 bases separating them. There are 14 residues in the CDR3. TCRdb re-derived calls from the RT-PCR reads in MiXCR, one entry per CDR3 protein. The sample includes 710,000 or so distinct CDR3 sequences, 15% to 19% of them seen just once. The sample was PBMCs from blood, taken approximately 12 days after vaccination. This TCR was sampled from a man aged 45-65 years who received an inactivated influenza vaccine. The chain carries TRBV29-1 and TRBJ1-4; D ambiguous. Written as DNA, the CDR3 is TGCAGCTATACCACCCCTATTGCTAATGAAAAACTGTTTTTT. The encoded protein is CSYTTPIANEKLFF.